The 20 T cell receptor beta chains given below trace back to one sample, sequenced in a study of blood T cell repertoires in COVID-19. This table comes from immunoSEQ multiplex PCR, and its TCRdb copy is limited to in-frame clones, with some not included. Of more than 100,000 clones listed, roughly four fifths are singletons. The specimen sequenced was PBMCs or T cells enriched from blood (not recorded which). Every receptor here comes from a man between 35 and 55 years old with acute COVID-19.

This CDR3 is CSASWGDGYTF. DNA for the CDR3: TGCAGTGCTTCCTGGGGGGACGGCTACACCTTC. This sequence joins TRBV20-1 and TRBJ1-2; TRBD1 is a possible D gene (5 bases). The CDR3 is made up of 11 amino acids. V lost 5 bases and J lost 8, with 12 bases in between. Germline loops: CDR1 DFQATT, CDR2 SNEGSKA (reference sequence).

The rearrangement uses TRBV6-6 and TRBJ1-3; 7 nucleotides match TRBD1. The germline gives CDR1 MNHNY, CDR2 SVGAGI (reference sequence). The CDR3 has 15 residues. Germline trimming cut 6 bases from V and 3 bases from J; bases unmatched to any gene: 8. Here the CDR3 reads CASSPQGGSGNTIYF. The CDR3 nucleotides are TGTGCCAGCAGCCCTCAGGGGGGAAGTGGAAACACCATATATTTT.

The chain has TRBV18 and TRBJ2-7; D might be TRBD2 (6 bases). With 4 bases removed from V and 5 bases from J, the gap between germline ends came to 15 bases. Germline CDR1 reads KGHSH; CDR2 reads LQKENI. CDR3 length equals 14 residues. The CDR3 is CASSQGLSPNEQYF. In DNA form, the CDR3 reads TGTGCCAGCTCACAGGGACTGTCCCCGAACGAGCAGTACTTC.

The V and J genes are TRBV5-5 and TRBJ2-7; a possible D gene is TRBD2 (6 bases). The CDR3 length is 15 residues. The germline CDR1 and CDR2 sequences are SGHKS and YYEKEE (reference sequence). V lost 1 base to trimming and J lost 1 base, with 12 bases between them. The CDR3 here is CASSLQAGRSYEQYF. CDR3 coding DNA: TGTGCCAGCAGCTTGCAAGCGGGCCGTTCCTACGAGCAGTACTTC.

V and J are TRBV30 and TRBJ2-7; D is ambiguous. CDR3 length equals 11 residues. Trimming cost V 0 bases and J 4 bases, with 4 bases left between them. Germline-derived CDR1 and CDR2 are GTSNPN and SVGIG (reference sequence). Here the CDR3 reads CAWSVLYEQYF. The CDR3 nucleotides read TGTGCCTGGAGTGTATTATACGAGCAGTACTTC.

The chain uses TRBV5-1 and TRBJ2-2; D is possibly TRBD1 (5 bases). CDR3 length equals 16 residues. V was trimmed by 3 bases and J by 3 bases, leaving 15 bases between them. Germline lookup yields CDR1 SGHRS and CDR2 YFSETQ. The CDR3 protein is CASSSGFRTDTGELFF. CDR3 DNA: TGCGCCAGCAGCTCAGGGTTCAGGACGGACACCGGGGAGCTGTTTTTT.

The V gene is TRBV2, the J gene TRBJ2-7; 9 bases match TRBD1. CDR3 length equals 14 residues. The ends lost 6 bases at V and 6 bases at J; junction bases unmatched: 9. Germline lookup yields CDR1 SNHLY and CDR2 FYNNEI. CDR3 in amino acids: CASSQDRGSGEQYF. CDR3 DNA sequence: TGTGCCAGCAGCCAGGACAGGGGCTCGGGCGAGCAGTACTTC.

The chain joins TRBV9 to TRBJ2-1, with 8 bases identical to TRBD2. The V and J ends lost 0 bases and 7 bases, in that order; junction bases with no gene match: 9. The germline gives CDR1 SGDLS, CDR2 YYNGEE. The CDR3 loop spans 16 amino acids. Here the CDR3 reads CASSVELAVIMNEQFF. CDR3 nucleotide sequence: TGTGCCAGCAGCGTAGAACTAGCGGTGATTATGAATGAGCAGTTCTTC.

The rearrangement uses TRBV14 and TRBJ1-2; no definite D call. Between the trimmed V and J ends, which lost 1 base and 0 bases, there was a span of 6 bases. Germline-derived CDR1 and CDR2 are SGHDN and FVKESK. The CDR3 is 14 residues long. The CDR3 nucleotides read TGTGCCAGCAGCCAAGCCAGATCTAACTATGGCTACACCTTC. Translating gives CASSQARSNYGYTF. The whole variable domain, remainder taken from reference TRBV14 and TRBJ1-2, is EAGVTQFPSHSVIEKGQTVTLRCDPISGHDNLYWYRRVMGKEIKFLLHFVKESKQDESGMPNNRFLAERTGGTYSTLKVQPAELEDSGVYFCASSQARSNYGYTFGSGTRLTVV.

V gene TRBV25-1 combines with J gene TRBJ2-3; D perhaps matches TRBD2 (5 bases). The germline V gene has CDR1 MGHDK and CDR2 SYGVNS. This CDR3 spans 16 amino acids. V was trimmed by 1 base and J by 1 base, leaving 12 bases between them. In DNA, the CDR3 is TGTGCCAGCAGTGAATCTCGACTAAGCGGCACAGATACGCAGTATTTT. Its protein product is CASSESRLSGTDTQYF.

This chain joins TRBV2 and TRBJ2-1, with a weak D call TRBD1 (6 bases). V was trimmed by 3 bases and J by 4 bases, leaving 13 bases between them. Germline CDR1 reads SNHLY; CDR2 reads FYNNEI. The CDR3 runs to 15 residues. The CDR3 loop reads CASSDGMGAYNEQFF. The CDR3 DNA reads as TGTGCCAGCAGTGACGGGATGGGGGCTTACAATGAGCAGTTCTTC.

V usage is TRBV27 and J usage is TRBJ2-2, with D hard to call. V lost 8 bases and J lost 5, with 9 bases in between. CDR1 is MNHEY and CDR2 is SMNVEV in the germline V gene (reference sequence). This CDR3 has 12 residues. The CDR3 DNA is TGTGCCAGCTCATACAGAACCGGGGAGCTGTTTTTT. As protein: CASSYRTGELFF.

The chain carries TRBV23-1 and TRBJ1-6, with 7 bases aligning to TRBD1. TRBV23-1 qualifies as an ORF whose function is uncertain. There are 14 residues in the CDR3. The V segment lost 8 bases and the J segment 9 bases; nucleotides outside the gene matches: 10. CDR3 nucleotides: TGCGCCAGCGGCAGGGGGGAGAGCTGTTCACCCCTCCACTTT. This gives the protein CASGRGESCSPLHF.

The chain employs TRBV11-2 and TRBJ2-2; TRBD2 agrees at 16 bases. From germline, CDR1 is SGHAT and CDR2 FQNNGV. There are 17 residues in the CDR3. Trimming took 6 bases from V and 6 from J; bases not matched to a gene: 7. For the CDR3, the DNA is TGTGCCAGCAGTCTCCGCGGGACTAGCGGGGGGGCCGGGGAGCTGTTTTTT. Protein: CASSLRGTSGGAGELFF. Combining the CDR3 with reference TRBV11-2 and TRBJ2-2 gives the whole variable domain EAGVAQSPRYKIIEKRQSVAFWCNPISGHATLYWYQQILGQGPKLLIQFQNNGVVDDSQLPKDRFSAERLKGVDSTLKIQPAKLEDSAVYLCASSLRGTSGGAGELFFGEGSRLTVL.

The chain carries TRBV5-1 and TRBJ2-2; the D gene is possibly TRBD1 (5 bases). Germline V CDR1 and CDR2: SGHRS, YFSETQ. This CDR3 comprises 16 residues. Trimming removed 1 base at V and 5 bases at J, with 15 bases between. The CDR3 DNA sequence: TGCGCCAGCAGCTTGACGGCAGGGCAAGATACCGGGGAGCTGTTTTTT. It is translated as CASSLTAGQDTGELFF.

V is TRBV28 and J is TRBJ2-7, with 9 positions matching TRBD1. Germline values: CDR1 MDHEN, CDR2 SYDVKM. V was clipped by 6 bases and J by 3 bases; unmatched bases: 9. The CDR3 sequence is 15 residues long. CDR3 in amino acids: CASRPSGTGFYEQYF. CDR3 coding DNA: TGTGCCAGCAGACCTTCCGGGACAGGGTTCTACGAGCAGTACTTC.

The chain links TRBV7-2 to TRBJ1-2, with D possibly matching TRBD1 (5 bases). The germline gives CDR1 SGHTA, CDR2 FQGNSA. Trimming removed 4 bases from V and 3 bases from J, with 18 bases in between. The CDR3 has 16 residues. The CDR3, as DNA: TGTGCCAGCAGCTCAGGACGGGGGGGAGCAGACTATGGCTACACCTTC. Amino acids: CASSSGRGGADYGYTF. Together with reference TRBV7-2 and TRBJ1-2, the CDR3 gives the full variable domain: GAGVSQSPSNKVTEKGKDVELRCDPISGHTALYWYRQSLGQGLEFLIYFQGNSAPDKSGLPSDRFSAERTGGSVSTLTIQRTQQEDSAVYLCASSSGRGGADYGYTFGSGTRLTVV.

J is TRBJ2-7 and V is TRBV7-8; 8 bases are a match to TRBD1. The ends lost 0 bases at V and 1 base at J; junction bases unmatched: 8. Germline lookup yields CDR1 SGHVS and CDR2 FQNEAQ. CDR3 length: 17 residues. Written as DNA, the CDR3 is TGTGCCAGCAGCTTAGCGGGCAGGGGGCTTGGGTCCTACGAGCAGTACTTC. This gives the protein CASSLAGRGLGSYEQYF.

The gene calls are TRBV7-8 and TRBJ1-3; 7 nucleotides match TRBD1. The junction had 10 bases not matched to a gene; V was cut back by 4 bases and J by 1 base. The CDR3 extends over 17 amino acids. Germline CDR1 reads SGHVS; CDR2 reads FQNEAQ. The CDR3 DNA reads TGTGCCAGCAGCTACTGGACAGGCTGGGGTTCTGGAAACACCATATATTTT. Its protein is CASSYWTGWGSGNTIYF.

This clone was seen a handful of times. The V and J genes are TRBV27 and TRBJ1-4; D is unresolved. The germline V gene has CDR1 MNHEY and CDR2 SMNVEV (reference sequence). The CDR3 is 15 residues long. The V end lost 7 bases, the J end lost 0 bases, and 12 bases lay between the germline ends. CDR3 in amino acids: CASTILLSTNEKLFF. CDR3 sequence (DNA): TGTGCCAGCACTATTCTCCTATCAACTAATGAAAAACTGTTTTTT.